Presented here are 30 T cell receptor beta chains from one specimen sequenced in a study of T cell changes during pregnancy in multiple sclerosis. Libraries were prepared by immunoSEQ multiplex PCR; TCRdb keeps only in-frame clonotypes and omits some of them. The sample has tens of thousands of clones, approximately 94% seen once. Material: CD8+ T cells from peripheral blood mononuclear cells, obtained before pregnancy. The receptors stem from a female donor with multiple sclerosis, enrolled in a pregnancy study.

The rearrangement links TRBV7-3 to TRBJ2-7; 9 bases are a match to TRBD1. From germline, CDR1 is SGHTA and CDR2 FQGTGA. The CDR3 sequence is 14 residues long. V shed 2 bases and J 5 bases; nucleotides not matched to a gene: 4. This CDR3 is CASSLGTGLDEQYF. CDR3 DNA sequence: TGTGCCAGCAGCTTAGGGACAGGGCTCGACGAGCAGTACTTC.

This chain connects TRBV6-5 to TRBJ1-1, with D uncertain. The CDR3 length is 13 residues. V gave up 4 bases and J gave up 6 bases, with 12 bases separating them. CDR1 and CDR2 from the germline V gene are MNHEY and SVGAGI. CDR3 loop: CASSSSLSPEAFF. Here the CDR3 DNA reads TGTGCCAGCAGTTCGTCCCTGTCCCCTGAAGCTTTCTTT.

The rearrangement links TRBV4-2 to TRBJ2-7, with 14 positions matching TRBD2. J was trimmed by 7 bases and V by 3 bases; bases with no gene match: 5. This CDR3 is 15 amino acids long. Germline V gene sequence: CDR1 LGHNA, CDR2 YNFKEQ. CDR3 DNA sequence: TGTGCCAGCAGCCAGGGGACTAGCGGGAGCTTTGAGCAGTACTTC. Translation: CASSQGTSGSFEQYF.

The gene calls are TRBV30 and TRBJ1-1, with a weak D call TRBD1 (5 bases). V lost 5 bases and J lost 0, with 10 bases in between. Germline V gene sequence: CDR1 GTSNPN, CDR2 SVGIG (reference sequence). The CDR3 is 13 residues long. In DNA form, the CDR3 reads TGTGCCTGGGATACAGGTCTGAACACTGAAGCTTTCTTT. Residues: CAWDTGLNTEAFF.

The chain joins TRBV6-5 to TRBJ1-6, with unresolved D. Trimming took 7 bases from V and 11 from J, leaving 18 bases between them. From germline, CDR1 is MNHEY and CDR2 SVGAGI. The CDR3 runs 14 residues. This CDR3 is CASTQTWGGTPLHF. In DNA, the CDR3 is TGTGCCAGCACCCAGACATGGGGAGGTACACCCCTCCACTTT.

The V gene is TRBV9, the J gene TRBJ2-1, with a weak D call TRBD1 (5 bases). From germline, CDR1 is SGDLS and CDR2 YYNGEE. The V gene lost 0 bases and the J gene lost 0 bases, with 7 bases spanning the gap. This CDR3 has 15 residues. The CDR3 is CASSVGQGSYNEQFF. In DNA, the CDR3 is TGTGCCAGCAGCGTAGGGCAGGGCTCCTACAATGAGCAGTTCTTC.

This rearrangement joins TRBV15 to TRBJ2-3; TRBD1 agrees at 8 bases. The CDR3 runs to 14 residues. CDR1 and CDR2 (germline): LNHNV, YYDKDF (reference sequence). Trimming took 5 bases from V and 4 from J; bases not matched to a gene: 5. This CDR3 reads CATSPDRGADTQYF. DNA of the CDR3: TGTGCCACCAGCCCTGACAGGGGAGCAGATACGCAGTATTTT.

This chain uses TRBV6-5 with TRBJ2-5, with a weak D call TRBD2 (7 bases). The CDR3 runs to 15 residues. Trimming took 0 bases from V and 1 from J, leaving 9 bases between them. Germline V gene lookup returns CDR1 MNHEY and CDR2 SVGAGI. The CDR3 sequence is CASSYSRGAQETQYF. CDR3 DNA: TGTGCCAGCAGTTACTCCCGGGGGGCCCAAGAGACCCAGTACTTC.

The chain is built from TRBV19 and TRBJ1-1; no firm D call. CDR1 is LNHDA and CDR2 is SQIVND in the germline V gene (reference sequence). CDR3 length: 13 amino acids. Trimming shortened V by 3 bases and J by 3 bases, and 8 bases separated the two germline ends. The CDR3 loop is CASSMAGYTEAFF. CDR3 nucleotide sequence: TGTGCCAGTAGTATGGCGGGGTACACTGAAGCTTTCTTT.

The rearrangement joins TRBV30 to TRBJ2-1, with D tentatively TRBD2 (6 bases). V was trimmed by 3 bases and J by 6 bases, leaving 9 bases between them. Germline CDR1 and CDR2: GTSNPN and SVGIG (reference sequence). The CDR3 is made up of 12 amino acids. CDR3 protein: CAWSFGSNEQFF. DNA of the CDR3: TGTGCCTGGAGCTTCGGGAGCAATGAGCAGTTCTTC.

This rearrangement joins TRBV7-2 to TRBJ2-1, with 15 bases that match TRBD2. CDR1 is SGHTA, CDR2 FQGNSA, per germline. Unmatched junction bases numbered 2, after V lost 1 base and J lost 4 bases. The CDR3 runs to 17 residues. CDR3 sequence: CASSLVGTSGRYNEQFF. In DNA form, the CDR3 reads TGTGCCAGCAGCTTAGTAGGGACTAGCGGGAGGTACAATGAGCAGTTCTTC.

The CDR3 reads CATSRDGDRPYEQYF. CDR3 nucleotides: TGTGCCACCAGCAGAGATGGAGACAGACCCTACGAGCAGTACTTC. The V and J genes are TRBV15 and TRBJ2-7; TRBD1 might be the D (5 bases). Germline V gene data show CDR1 as LNHNV and CDR2 as YYDKDF (reference sequence). This CDR3 contains 15 residues. The V gene lost 0 bases and the J gene lost 2 bases, with 11 bases spanning the gap.

The chain recombines TRBV27 with TRBJ1-2, with TRBD1 matching over 9 bases. This CDR3 contains 14 residues. V lost 4 bases and J lost 4; bases outside the gene matches: 4. In germline, CDR1 is MNHEY, CDR2 SMNVEV (reference sequence). The CDR3 loop is CASSWSTGGYGYTF. In DNA, the CDR3 is TGTGCCAGCAGTTGGTCGACAGGGGGCTATGGCTACACCTTC.

The rearrangement links TRBV19 to TRBJ2-1; 9 bases are a match to TRBD1. Trimming cost V 3 bases and J 8 bases; bases outside gene matches: 8. Looked up from germline, CDR1 is LNHDA and CDR2 is SQIVND (reference sequence). The CDR3 spans 15 residues. The CDR3 nucleotides are TGTGCCAGTAGTATTATGGGACAGGGCGTTCATGAGCAGTTCTTC. Amino acids: CASSIMGQGVHEQFF.

The chain uses TRBV7-9 and TRBJ2-7; 7 bases are a match to TRBD2. The germline V gene encodes CDR1 SEHNR and CDR2 FQNEAQ (reference sequence). CDR3 size: 13 residues. The V gene end was trimmed by 5 bases and the J gene end by 7 bases; junction bases not matched to a gene: 8. CDR3 nucleotide sequence: TGTGCCAGCAGCAACGGGGGGATTAGGGAGCAGTACTTC. It specifies CASSNGGIREQYF.

V and J are TRBV28 and TRBJ1-1; D not resolved. The CDR3 loop spans 11 amino acids. Germline V gene sequence: CDR1 MDHEN, CDR2 SYDVKM. Trimming removed 6 bases from V and 6 bases from J, with 8 bases in between. CDR3 in amino acids: CASSTGAEAFF. CDR3 coding DNA: TGTGCCAGCAGCACCGGTGCTGAAGCTTTCTTT.

The CDR3 region is CASSFIAGAYEQYF. The DNA of the CDR3 is TGTGCCAGCAGTTTTATAGCGGGAGCGTACGAGCAGTACTTC. This chain uses TRBV6-1 with TRBJ2-7, with 9 bases identical to TRBD2. Germline lookup yields CDR1 MNHNS and CDR2 SASEGT. This CDR3 is built from 14 residues. J gave up 4 bases and V 5 bases, and 6 bases lay outside the gene matches.

In this sample, this clone turned up once. The J gene is TRBJ1-1, the V gene TRBV5-4; TRBD1 is a possible D gene (5 bases). The CDR3 extends over 13 amino acids. V was shortened by 1 base and J by 5 bases, with 9 bases between the two germline ends. Germline V lookup: CDR1 SGHNT, CDR2 YYREEE (reference sequence). CDR3 bases: TGTGCCAGCAGCTTGCCAGGGCTGACTGAAGCTTTCTTT. Its protein is CASSLPGLTEAFF.

The genes are TRBV27 and TRBJ1-1, with D uncertain. V lost 2 bases to trimming and J lost 5 bases, with 12 bases between them. The CDR3 is made up of 14 amino acids. Germline CDR1 reads MNHEY; CDR2 reads SMNVEV (reference sequence). The CDR3 bases are TGTGCCAGCAGTTTAGCCGGGAGTAATACTGAAGCTTTCTTT. Amino acids: CASSLAGSNTEAFF.

This clone appeared a few times. V usage is TRBV6-4 and J usage is TRBJ1-1, with 7 bases identical to TRBD1. In germline, CDR1 is MRHNA, CDR2 SNTAGT. With 5 bases clipped from V and 1 base from J, the junction kept 7 bases outside the gene matches. The CDR3 runs 15 residues. The chain's CDR3 is CASSTTGTENTEAFF. CDR3 coding DNA: TGTGCCAGCAGTACCACCGGGACAGAGAACACTGAAGCTTTCTTT.

CDR3 bases: TGTGCCAGCAGCTTAGGACGGACATACAATACCTACGAGCAGTACTTC. Translation: CASSLGRTYNTYEQYF. V and J are TRBV13 and TRBJ2-7, with D perhaps matching TRBD1 (5 bases). CDR1 is PRHDT, CDR2 FYEKMQ, per germline (reference sequence). Trimming cost V 0 bases and J 2 bases, with 14 bases left between them. The CDR3 has 16 amino acids.

This chain joins TRBV27 and TRBJ2-1; the match to TRBD2 covers 8 bases. This CDR3 contains 16 residues. Germline assignment: CDR1 MNHEY and CDR2 SMNVEV (reference sequence). V shed 5 bases and J 8 bases; nucleotides not matched to a gene: 14. The CDR3 loop reads CASSPTGTRFGYEQFF. The CDR3 nucleotides are TGTGCCAGCAGTCCGACCGGGACTAGATTTGGTTATGAGCAGTTCTTC.

The chain employs TRBV7-9 and TRBJ2-5, with a weak D call TRBD1 (5 bases). Looked up from germline, CDR1 is SEHNR and CDR2 is FQNEAQ (reference sequence). V lost 4 bases and J 2 bases, leaving 17 bases between the germline ends. CDR3 size: 16 residues. This chain's CDR3 is CASSSPGKSWQETQYF. CDR3 coding DNA: TGTGCCAGCAGCTCACCAGGGAAAAGTTGGCAAGAGACCCAGTACTTC.

This clone appeared a single time. Here the CDR3 reads CASSTIRQGRTGELFF. CDR3 sequence (DNA): TGTGCCAGCAGCACTATTCGACAGGGTAGAACCGGGGAGCTGTTTTTT. The gene calls are TRBV28 and TRBJ2-2, with 7 bases that match TRBD1. Germline CDR1 is MDHEN and CDR2 is SYDVKM. With V trimmed by 6 bases and J by 5 bases, 12 bases remained unmatched. This CDR3 region has 16 residues.

This chain uses TRBV6-1 with TRBJ2-2, with 15 bases matching TRBD2. Germline trimming cut 4 bases from V and 1 base from J; bases unmatched to any gene: 10. The CDR3 sequence is 20 residues long. Germline-derived CDR1 and CDR2 are MNHNS and SASEGT. CDR3 nucleotide sequence: TGTGCCAGCAGTGCCGGACTAGCGGGAGGGTCGGGTTTGAACACCGGGGAGCTGTTTTTT. It encodes CASSAGLAGGSGLNTGELFF.

The chain links TRBV29-1 to TRBJ1-3, with a weak D call TRBD1 (6 bases). V was clipped by 0 bases and J by 0 bases, with 15 bases between them. The CDR3 is 17 amino acids. Germline V lookup: CDR1 SQVTM, CDR2 ANQGSEA. As DNA, the CDR3 is TGCAGCGTTGAAGATCCGACAGGATTAAGCTCTGGAAACACCATATATTTT. Translating gives CSVEDPTGLSSGNTIYF.

The chain recombines TRBV28 with TRBJ2-7; TRBD2 matches 9 bases. V shed 3 bases and J 5 bases; nucleotides not matched to a gene: 11. The length of the CDR3 is 16 residues. Germline assignment: CDR1 MDHEN and CDR2 SYDVKM. The CDR3 nucleotides are TGTGCCAGCAGTTTGACGGCGGGAGGGCCTCCCCACGAGCAGTACTTC. This encodes CASSLTAGGPPHEQYF.

The genes are TRBV6-1 and TRBJ2-5; 7 bases align to TRBD1. The CDR3 spans 14 residues. V gave up 6 bases and J gave up 9 bases; unmatched junction bases: 13. CDR1 and CDR2 (germline): MNHNS, SASEGT. The DNA of the CDR3 is TGTGCCAGCAGCCACCCGGGACAGCCTACCGCCCAGTACTTC. Protein sequence: CASSHPGQPTAQYF.

This chain uses TRBV4-3 with TRBJ2-4, with TRBD2 matching 10 bases. The CDR3 runs 16 residues. Germline assignment: CDR1 LGHNA and CDR2 YSLEER. V shed 5 bases, J shed 15 bases, and the junction held 19 bases outside the gene matches. The CDR3, as DNA: TGCGCCAGCAGCTTAGGGTTGGGGCTAGCGGGAGCGGAGTCGTACTTC. This gives the protein CASSLGLGLAGAESYF.

This chain connects TRBV28 to TRBJ2-6, with TRBD2 identical over 12 bases. V dropped 4 bases and J dropped 4; count of bases not matched to a gene: 8. The CDR3 totals 18 residues. CDR1 and CDR2 from the germline V gene are MDHEN and SYDVKM. CDR3 amino acids: CASSSTSGGYPGANVLTF. CDR3 in DNA: TGTGCCAGCAGTTCTACTAGCGGGGGGTACCCGGGGGCCAACGTCCTGACTTTC.